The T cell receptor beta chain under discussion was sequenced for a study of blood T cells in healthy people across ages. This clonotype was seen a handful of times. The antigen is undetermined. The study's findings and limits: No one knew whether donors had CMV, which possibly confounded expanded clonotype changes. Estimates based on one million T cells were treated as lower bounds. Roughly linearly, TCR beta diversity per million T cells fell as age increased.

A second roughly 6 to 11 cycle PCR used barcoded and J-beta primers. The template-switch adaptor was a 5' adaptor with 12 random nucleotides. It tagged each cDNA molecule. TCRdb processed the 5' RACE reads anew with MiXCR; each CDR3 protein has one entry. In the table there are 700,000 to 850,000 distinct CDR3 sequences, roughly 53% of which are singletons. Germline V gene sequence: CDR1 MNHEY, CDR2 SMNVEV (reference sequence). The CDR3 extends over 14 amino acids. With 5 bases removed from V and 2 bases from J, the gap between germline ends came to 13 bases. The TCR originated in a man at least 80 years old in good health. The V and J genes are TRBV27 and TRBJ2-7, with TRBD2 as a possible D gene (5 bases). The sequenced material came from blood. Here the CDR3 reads CASSRRTPAYEQYF. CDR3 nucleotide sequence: TGTGCCAGCAGTCGTCGGACTCCAGCCTACGAGCAGTACTTC.